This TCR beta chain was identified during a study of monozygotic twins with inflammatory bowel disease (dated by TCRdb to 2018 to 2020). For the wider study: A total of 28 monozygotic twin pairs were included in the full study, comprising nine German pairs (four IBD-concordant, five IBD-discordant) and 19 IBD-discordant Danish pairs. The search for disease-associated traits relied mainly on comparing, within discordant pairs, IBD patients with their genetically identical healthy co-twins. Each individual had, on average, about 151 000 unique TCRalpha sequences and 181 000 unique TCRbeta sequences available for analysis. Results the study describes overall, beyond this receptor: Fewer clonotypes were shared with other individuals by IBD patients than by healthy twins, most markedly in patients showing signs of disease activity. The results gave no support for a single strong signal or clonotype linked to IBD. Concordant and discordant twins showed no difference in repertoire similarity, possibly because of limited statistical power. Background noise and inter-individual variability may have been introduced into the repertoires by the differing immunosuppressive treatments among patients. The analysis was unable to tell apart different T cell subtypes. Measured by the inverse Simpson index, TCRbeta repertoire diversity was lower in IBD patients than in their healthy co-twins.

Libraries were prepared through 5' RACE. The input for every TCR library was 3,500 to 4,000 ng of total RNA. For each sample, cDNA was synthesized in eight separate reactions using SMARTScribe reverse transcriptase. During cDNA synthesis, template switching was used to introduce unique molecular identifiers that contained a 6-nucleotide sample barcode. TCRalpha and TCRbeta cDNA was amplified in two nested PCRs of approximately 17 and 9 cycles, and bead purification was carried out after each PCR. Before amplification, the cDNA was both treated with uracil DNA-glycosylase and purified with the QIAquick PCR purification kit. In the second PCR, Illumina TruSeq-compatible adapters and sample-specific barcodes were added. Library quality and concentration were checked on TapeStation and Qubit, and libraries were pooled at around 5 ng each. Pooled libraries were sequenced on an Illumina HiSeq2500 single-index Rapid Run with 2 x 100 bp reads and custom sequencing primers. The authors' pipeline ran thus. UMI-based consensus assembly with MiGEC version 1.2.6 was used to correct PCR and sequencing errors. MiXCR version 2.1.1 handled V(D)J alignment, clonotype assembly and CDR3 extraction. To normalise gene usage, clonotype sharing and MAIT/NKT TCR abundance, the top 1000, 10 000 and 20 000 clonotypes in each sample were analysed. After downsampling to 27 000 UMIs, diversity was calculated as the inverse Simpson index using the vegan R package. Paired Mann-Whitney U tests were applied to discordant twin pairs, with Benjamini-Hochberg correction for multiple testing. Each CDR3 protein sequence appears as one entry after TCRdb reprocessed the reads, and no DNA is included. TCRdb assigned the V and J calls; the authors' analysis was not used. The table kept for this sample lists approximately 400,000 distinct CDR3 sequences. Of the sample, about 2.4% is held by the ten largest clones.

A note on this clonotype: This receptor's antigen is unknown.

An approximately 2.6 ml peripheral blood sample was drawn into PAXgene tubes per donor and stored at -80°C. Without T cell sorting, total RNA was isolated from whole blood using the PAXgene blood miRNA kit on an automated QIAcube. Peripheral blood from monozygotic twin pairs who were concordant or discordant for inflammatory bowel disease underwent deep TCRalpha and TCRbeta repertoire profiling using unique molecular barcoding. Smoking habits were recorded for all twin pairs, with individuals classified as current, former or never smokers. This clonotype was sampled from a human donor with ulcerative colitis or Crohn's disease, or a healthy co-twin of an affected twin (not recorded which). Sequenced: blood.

The CDR3 amino acid sequence is: CASSIGPGSGPGNQPQHF. This receptor chain uses TRBV19 and TRBJ1-5. For CDR1 and CDR2, the germline V gene (reference sequence) lists LNHDA and SQIVND. The CDR3 has 18 amino acids, counting the end cysteine and phenylalanine. No coding sequence is recorded.